The 24 T cell receptor beta chains below come from one sample, sequenced in a study of response to subunit inactivated influenza vaccine. MiXCR was run by TCRdb on the RT-PCR reads, yielding one entry per CDR3 protein. The profile shows some 500,000 distinct CDR3 sequences, about 25% of them singletons. The sample was CD4+ T cells sorted from PBMCs, taken 4 to 6 days after vaccination. These receptors were collected from a man aged 50 to 59 who received an inactivated influenza vaccine.

The V and J genes are TRBV5-1 and TRBJ2-3; TRBD2 agrees at 10 bases. V trimming: 3 bases; J trimming: 3 bases; junction bases outside the gene matches: 13. Per the germline V gene, CDR1 is SGHRS and CDR2 is YFSETQ. This CDR3 contains 18 residues. For the CDR3, the DNA is TGCGCCAGCAGCTCGGGACTAGCGCTCCATGGCGGGACAGATACGCAGTATTTT. Amino acid sequence: CASSSGLALHGGTDTQYF.

This clonotype was picked up a small number of times. The chain is built from TRBV6-1 and TRBJ1-5; no firm D call. The CDR3 runs 16 residues. Germline CDR1 reads MNHNS; CDR2 reads SASEGT. The V and J ends lost 3 bases and 0 bases respectively, with 12 bases between them. Here the CDR3 DNA reads TGTGCCAGCAGTGAGGGTCCCAGATATAGCAATCAGCCCCAGCATTTT. As protein: CASSEGPRYSNQPQHF.

There are a few counts of this clonotype. This CDR3 is CSAVFRARAGEQFF. For the CDR3, the DNA is TGCAGTGCCGTCTTCCGGGCCCGGGCGGGGGAGCAGTTCTTC. The chain carries TRBV20-1 and TRBJ2-1; D might be TRBD2 (6 bases). V was cut by 6 bases and J by 10 bases, with 22 bases left in between. This CDR3 contains 14 residues. CDR1 is DFQATT, CDR2 SNEGSKA, per germline (reference sequence).

J is TRBJ2-2 and V is TRBV6-2 or TRBV6-3; D is unresolved. The V and J ends lost 2 bases and 2 bases respectively, with 6 bases between them. CDR3 length: 14 residues. Germline assignment: CDR1 MNHEY and CDR2 SVGEGT. CDR3 in amino acids: CASSYILNTGELFF. DNA of the CDR3: TGTGCCAGCAGTTACATCCTTAACACCGGGGAGCTGTTTTTT.

The genes are TRBV4-3 and TRBJ2-7; D is unresolved. Trimming removed 0 bases from V and 2 bases from J, with 8 bases in between. The germline gives CDR1 LGHNA, CDR2 YSLEER. The CDR3 is 14 amino acids. Here the CDR3 DNA reads TGCGCCAGCAGCCAAGATCCTTGGACCTACGAGCAGTACTTC. It yields the protein CASSQDPWTYEQYF.

This chain joins TRBV30 and TRBJ2-2; 12 nucleotides match TRBD2. Germline trimming cut 3 bases from V and 16 bases from J; bases unmatched to any gene: 9. Germline CDR1 and CDR2: GTSNPN and SVGIG (reference sequence). The CDR3 covers 13 residues. The CDR3 here is CAWSRLAGALRFF. The CDR3 nucleotides are TGTGCCTGGAGCCGACTAGCGGGAGCCTTGAGGTTTTTT.

For this clonotype: At one end, the junction sequence differs from germline, possibly due to a read error. V usage is TRBV7-9 and J usage is TRBJ2-1; TRBD1 matches at 7 bases. This CDR3 contains 17 residues. Germline V gene lookup returns CDR1 SEHNR and CDR2 FQNEAQ (reference sequence). CDR3 in amino acids: CASSQRPAWTGYNEQFF. CDR3 DNA sequence: TGTGCTAGCAGCCAGCGTCCGGCATGGACAGGATACAATGAGCAGTTCTTC.

This chain connects TRBV20-1 to TRBJ2-3, with 9 positions matching TRBD1. The J segment lost 1 base and the V segment lost 5 bases, leaving 4 bases of the junction unmatched. The length of the CDR3 is 14 residues. Germline CDR1 and CDR2: DFQATT and SNEGSKA (reference sequence). The CDR3 is CSALQGAGTDTQYF. CDR3 DNA: TGCAGTGCTTTACAGGGGGCGGGCACAGATACGCAGTATTTT.

This clonotype has only a few counts. The chain is built from TRBV24-1 and TRBJ2-1; possibly TRBD1 or TRBD2 for D (6 bases each). Germline V gene data show CDR1 as KGHDR and CDR2 as SFDVKD. The CDR3 length is 16 residues. V was pared by 4 bases and J by 8 bases, with 20 bases between. The DNA for the CDR3 is TGTGCCACCAGTGAATCGGGGGCGCGGGCTTTGTATGAGCAGTTCTTC. Its translation is CATSESGARALYEQFF.

The chain is built from TRBV18 and TRBJ2-1; TRBD2 agrees at 7 bases. With 7 bases clipped from V and 7 bases from J, the junction kept 7 bases outside the gene matches. The CDR3 length is 13 residues. CDR1 and CDR2 (germline): KGHSH, LQKENI. The CDR3 sequence: CASFPGLINEQFF. The CDR3 DNA reads as TGTGCCAGCTTCCCGGGACTAATAAATGAGCAGTTCTTC.

The rearrangement links TRBV12-3 or TRBV12-4 to TRBJ1-3; 7 nucleotides match TRBD1. The CDR3 has 20 residues. The J segment lost 1 base and the V segment lost 5 bases, leaving 20 bases of the junction unmatched. CDR3 in amino acids: CASSQTRDRNFGSSGNTIYF. The CDR3, as DNA: TGTGCCAGCAGTCAAACACGGGACAGAAATTTCGGCTCGTCTGGAAACACCATATATTTT.

The genes are TRBV29-1 and TRBJ2-1, with TRBD2 as a possible D gene (6 bases). Germline assignment: CDR1 SQVTM and CDR2 ANQGSEA. The V end was cut by 4 bases, the J end by 1 base, with 14 bases between. The CDR3 covers 15 residues. The CDR3, as DNA: TGCAGCGTTGTTGGGCTTCGGGAGTCCTACAATGAGCAGTTCTTC. This encodes CSVVGLRESYNEQFF.

This clonotype has more than one count but fewer than ten. The chain carries TRBV4-3 and TRBJ2-3; 10 bases are shared with TRBD1. Germline V gene lookup returns CDR1 LGHNA and CDR2 YSLEER. This CDR3 is built from 15 residues. The V gene end was trimmed by 2 bases and the J gene end by 5 bases; junction bases not matched to a gene: 4. CDR3 nucleotide sequence: TGCGCCAGCAGCCAATGGACAGGGGGGAGAGATACGCAGTATTTT. Protein product: CASSQWTGGRDTQYF.

The CDR3 loop is CASSPVVGASYEQYF. In nucleotides, the CDR3 is TGTGCCAGCAGTCCTGTGGTAGGGGCCTCCTACGAGCAGTACTTC. The chain recombines TRBV5-6 with TRBJ2-7; possibly TRBD1 for D (5 bases). V was shortened by 5 bases and J by 0 bases, with 15 bases between the two germline ends. This CDR3 spans 15 amino acids. The germline V gene has CDR1 SGHDT and CDR2 YYEEEE.

This chain links TRBV29-1 with TRBJ2-7, with 16 nucleotides matching TRBD2. The CDR3 has 17 residues. Germline CDR1 reads SQVTM; CDR2 reads ANQGSEA. J gave up 3 bases and V 4 bases, and 9 bases lay outside the gene matches. CDR3 region: CSVGGGLAGGPRYEQYF. CDR3 DNA: TGCAGCGTTGGCGGGGGACTAGCGGGAGGGCCCCGCTACGAGCAGTACTTC.

The chain joins TRBV7-2 to TRBJ2-3; D not resolved. The CDR3 length is 14 residues. Germline assignment: CDR1 SGHTA and CDR2 FQGNSA. V shed 7 bases and J shed 1 base, with 12 bases lying between them. The CDR3 sequence: CASKLSKGTDTQYF. The CDR3 nucleotides are TGTGCCAGCAAACTTTCCAAGGGCACAGATACGCAGTATTTT.

In its sample, this clonotype was seen many times. The V gene is TRBV5-1, the J gene TRBJ1-2; tentative D call: TRBD1 (6 bases). Per germline, CDR1 SGHRS and CDR2 YFSETQ. The length of the CDR3 is 15 residues. The V gene lost 0 bases and the J gene lost 6 bases, with 15 bases spanning the gap. CDR3 protein: CASSLEGGEWDGYTF. DNA for the CDR3: TGCGCCAGCAGCTTGGAAGGGGGAGAATGGGATGGCTACACCTTC.

This clonotype was seen a few times. The chain has TRBV6-5 and TRBJ2-2, with D unresolved. CDR3 length equals 15 residues. Trimming removed 0 bases at V and 2 bases at J, with 7 bases between. Germline values: CDR1 MNHEY, CDR2 SVGAGI. As DNA, the CDR3 is TGTGCCAGCAGTTACTCGCGACTCAACACCGGGGAGCTGTTTTTT. Its translation is CASSYSRLNTGELFF.

This clonotype has only a few counts. The rearrangement joins TRBV5-1 to TRBJ2-7; D unresolved. Germline-derived CDR1 and CDR2 are SGHRS and YFSETQ. This CDR3 has 13 residues. Trimming removed 0 bases from V and 3 bases from J, with 7 bases in between. The chain's CDR3 is CASSLGVFYEQYF. The CDR3 DNA reads TGCGCCAGCAGCTTGGGGGTTTTCTACGAGCAGTACTTC.

This clonotype has more than one count but fewer than ten. This chain uses TRBV12-3 or TRBV12-4 with TRBJ1-1, with D perhaps matching TRBD1 (5 bases). Trimming left V 5 bases short and J 7 bases short, with 14 bases between. The CDR3 contains 13 residues. The CDR3 protein is CASSRDGRNEAFF. The CDR3 DNA is TGTGCCAGCAGTCGGGACGGGCGAAATGAAGCTTTCTTT.

The chain combines TRBV20-1 with TRBJ1-5, with D maybe TRBD1 (6 bases). V lost 6 bases, J lost 4 bases, and 19 bases lay in between. CDR1 and CDR2 from the germline V gene are DFQATT and SNEGSKA (reference sequence). The CDR3 loop spans 15 amino acids. The CDR3 nucleotides are TGCAGTGCCCGTGAGGTGGGGGGCGGGAATCAGCCCCAGCATTTT. It translates to CSAREVGGGNQPQHF.

The gene calls are TRBV2 and TRBJ2-3; D remains ambiguous. The length of the CDR3 is 12 residues. V was cut by 2 bases and J by 6 bases, with 6 bases left in between. In germline, CDR1 is SNHLY, CDR2 FYNNEI. CDR3 DNA sequence: TGTGCCAGCAGTGAAATTTCGGATACGCAGTATTTT. Translated: CASSEISDTQYF.

V gene TRBV2 combines with J gene TRBJ2-3; possible D gene TRBD1, 5 bases. Germline V CDR1 and CDR2: SNHLY, FYNNEI. The V end lost 4 bases, the J end lost 4 bases, and 12 bases lay between the germline ends. The CDR3 totals 14 residues. CDR3 residues: CASSVRGISDTQYF. CDR3 nucleotide sequence: TGTGCCAGCAGTGTTAGGGGTATCTCAGATACGCAGTATTTT.

The gene calls are TRBV2 and TRBJ2-1; the D gene is possibly TRBD1 (6 bases). The CDR3 has 14 residues. The V end was cut by 6 bases, the J end by 6 bases, with 15 bases between. Per the germline V gene, CDR1 is SNHLY and CDR2 is FYNNEI. The CDR3 loop is CASSNVRDINEQFF. In DNA, the CDR3 is TGTGCCAGCAGCAACGTCCGGGACATCAATGAGCAGTTCTTC.